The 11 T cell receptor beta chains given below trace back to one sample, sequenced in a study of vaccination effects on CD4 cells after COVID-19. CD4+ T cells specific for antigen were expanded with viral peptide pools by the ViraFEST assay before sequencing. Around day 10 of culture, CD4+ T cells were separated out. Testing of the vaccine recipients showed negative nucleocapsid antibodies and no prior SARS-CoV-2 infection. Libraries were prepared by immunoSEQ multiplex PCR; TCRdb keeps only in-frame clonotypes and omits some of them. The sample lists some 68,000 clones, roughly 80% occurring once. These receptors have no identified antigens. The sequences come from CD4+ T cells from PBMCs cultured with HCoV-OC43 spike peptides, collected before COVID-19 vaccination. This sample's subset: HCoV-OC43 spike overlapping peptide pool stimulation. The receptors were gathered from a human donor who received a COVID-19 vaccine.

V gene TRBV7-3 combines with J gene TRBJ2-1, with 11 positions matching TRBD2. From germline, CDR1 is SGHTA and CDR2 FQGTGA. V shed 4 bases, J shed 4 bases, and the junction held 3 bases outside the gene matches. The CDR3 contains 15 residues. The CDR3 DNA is TGTGCCAGCAGCTCTAGCGGGGGGTTGTACAATGAGCAGTTCTTC. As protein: CASSSSGGLYNEQFF.

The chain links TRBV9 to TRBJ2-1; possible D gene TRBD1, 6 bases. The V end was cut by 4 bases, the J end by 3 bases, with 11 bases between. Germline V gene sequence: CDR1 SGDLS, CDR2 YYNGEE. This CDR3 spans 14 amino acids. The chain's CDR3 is CASSTRTDYNEQFF. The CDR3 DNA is TGTGCCAGCAGCACCCGGACAGACTACAATGAGCAGTTCTTC.

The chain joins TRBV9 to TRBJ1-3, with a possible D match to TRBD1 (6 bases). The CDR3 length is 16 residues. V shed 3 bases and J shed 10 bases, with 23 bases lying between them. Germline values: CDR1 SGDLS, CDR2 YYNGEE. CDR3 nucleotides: TGTGCCAGCAGCGCGCCCTGGGGGGCCCATTGTTTTACCATATATTTT. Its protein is CASSAPWGAHCFTIYF.

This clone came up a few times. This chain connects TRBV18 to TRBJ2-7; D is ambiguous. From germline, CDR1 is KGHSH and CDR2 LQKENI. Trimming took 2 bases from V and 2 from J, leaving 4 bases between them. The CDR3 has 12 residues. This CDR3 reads CASSPGAYEQYV. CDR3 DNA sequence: TGTGCCAGCTCACCAGGGGCCTACGAGCAGTACGTC.

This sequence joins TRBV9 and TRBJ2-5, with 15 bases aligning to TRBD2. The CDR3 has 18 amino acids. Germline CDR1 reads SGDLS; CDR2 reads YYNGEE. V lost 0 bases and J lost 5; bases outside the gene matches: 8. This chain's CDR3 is CASSVGGLAGGLRETQYF. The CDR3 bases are TGTGCCAGCAGCGTAGGGGGACTAGCGGGGGGTCTGCGGGAGACCCAGTACTTC.

In DNA, the CDR3 is TGTGCCAGCAATTTTCCAGGGGGCGGTCAGCCCCAGCATTTT. Translated: CASNFPGGGQPQHF. This chain links TRBV28 with TRBJ1-5; 8 bases map to TRBD1. V dropped 7 bases and J dropped 6; count of bases not matched to a gene: 8. Germline assignment: CDR1 MDHEN and CDR2 SYDVKM. CDR3 length equals 14 residues.

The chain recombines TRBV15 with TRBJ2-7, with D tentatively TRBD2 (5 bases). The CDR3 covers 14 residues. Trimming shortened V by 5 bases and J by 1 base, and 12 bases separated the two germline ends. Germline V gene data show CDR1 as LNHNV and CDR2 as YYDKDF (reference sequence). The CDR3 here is CATSGRVESYEQYV. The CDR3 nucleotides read TGTGCCACCAGCGGGAGAGTGGAGTCCTACGAGCAGTACGTC.

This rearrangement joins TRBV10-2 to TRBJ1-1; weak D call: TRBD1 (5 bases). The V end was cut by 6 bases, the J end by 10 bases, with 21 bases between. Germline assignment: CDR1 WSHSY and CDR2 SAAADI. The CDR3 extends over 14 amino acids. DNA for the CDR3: TGCGCCAGCAGAACCGGGACTGTTCGTTTCGGAGCTTTCTTT. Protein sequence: CASRTGTVRFGAFF.

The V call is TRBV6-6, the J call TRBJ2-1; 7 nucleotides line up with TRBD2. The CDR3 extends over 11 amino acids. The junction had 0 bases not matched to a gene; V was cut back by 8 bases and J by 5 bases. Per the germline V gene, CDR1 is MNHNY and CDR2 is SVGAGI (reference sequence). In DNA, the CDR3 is TGTGCCAGCGGACTAGACAATGAGCAGTTCTTC. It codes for CASGLDNEQFF.

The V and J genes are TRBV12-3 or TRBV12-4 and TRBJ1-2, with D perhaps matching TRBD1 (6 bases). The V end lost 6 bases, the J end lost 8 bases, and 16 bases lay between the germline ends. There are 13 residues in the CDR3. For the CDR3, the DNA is TGTGCCAGCAGGTCACAGGGAAGCCGAGGCTACACCTTC. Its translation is CASRSQGSRGYTF.

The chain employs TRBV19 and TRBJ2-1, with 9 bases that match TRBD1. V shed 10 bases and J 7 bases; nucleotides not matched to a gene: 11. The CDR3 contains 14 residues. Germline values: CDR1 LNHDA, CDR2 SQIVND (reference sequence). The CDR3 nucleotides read TGTGCCACCAGCAGGACAGGGGTCGGAAATGAGCAGTTCTTC. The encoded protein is CATSRTGVGNEQFF.